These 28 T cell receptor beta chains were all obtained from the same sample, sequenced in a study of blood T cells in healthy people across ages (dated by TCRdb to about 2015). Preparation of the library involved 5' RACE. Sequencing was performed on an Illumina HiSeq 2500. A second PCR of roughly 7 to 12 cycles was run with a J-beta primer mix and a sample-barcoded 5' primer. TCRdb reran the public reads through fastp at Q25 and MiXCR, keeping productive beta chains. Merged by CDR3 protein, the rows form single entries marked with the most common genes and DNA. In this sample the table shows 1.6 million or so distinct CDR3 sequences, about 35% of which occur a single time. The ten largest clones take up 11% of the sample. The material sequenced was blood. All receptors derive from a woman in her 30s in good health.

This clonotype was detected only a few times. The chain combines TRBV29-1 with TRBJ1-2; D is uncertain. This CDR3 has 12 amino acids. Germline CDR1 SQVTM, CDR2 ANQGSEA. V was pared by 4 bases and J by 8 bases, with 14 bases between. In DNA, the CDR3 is TGCAGCGTTGGCGGCCGGCACGGCGGCTACACCTTC. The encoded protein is CSVGGRHGGYTF.

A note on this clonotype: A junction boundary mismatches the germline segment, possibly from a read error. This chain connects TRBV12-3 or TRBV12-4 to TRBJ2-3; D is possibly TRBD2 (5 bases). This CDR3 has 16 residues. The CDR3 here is CASSLTPRASTDAQYF. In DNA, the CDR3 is TGTGCCAGCAGTTTAACCCCAAGGGCTAGCACAGATGCGCAGTATTTT.

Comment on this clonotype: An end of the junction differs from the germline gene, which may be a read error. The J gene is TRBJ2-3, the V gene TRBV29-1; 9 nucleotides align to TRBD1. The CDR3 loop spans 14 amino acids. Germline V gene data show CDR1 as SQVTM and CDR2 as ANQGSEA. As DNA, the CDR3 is TGCAGCGTTACCGGGACAGGGAATCGGGGGACGCTGTATTTT. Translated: CSVTGTGNRGTLYF.

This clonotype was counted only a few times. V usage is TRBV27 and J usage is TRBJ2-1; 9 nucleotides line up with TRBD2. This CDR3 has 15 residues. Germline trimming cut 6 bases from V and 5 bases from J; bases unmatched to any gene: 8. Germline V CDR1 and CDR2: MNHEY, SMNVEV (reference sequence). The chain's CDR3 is CASRIAGEGNNEQFF. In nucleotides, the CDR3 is TGTGCCAGCAGGATAGCGGGAGAAGGGAACAATGAGCAGTTCTTC.

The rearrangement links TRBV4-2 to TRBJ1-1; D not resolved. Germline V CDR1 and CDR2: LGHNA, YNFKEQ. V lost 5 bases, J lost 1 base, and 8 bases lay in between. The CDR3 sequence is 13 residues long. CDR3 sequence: CASSAQKNTEAFF. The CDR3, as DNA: TGTGCCAGCAGCGCCCAGAAGAACACTGAAGCTTTCTTT.

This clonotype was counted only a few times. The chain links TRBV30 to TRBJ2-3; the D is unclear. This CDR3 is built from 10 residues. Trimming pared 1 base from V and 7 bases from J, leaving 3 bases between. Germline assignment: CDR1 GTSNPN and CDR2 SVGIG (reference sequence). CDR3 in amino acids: CAWSENTQYF. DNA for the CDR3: TGTGCCTGGAGTGAGAATACGCAGTATTTT.

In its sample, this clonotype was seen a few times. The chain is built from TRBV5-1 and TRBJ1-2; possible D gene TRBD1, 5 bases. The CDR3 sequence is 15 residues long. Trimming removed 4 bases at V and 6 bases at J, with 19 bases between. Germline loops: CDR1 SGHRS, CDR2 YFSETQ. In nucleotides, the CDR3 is TGCGCCAGCAGCCGGGGAGCAGGGAAGTATGATGGCTACACCTTC. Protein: CASSRGAGKYDGYTF.

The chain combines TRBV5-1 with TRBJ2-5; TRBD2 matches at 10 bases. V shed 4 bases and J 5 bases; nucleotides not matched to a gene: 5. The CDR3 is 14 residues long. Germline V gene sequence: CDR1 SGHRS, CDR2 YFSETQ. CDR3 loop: CASSQLAGSETQYF. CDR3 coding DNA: TGCGCCAGCAGCCAACTAGCGGGATCGGAGACCCAGTACTTC.

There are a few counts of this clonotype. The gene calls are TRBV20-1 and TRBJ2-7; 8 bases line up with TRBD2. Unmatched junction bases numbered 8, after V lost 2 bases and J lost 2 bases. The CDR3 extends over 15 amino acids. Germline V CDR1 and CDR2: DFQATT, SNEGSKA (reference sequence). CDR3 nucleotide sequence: TGCAGTGCTAGACCAACTAGCGGTTTTACCTACGAGCAGTACTTC. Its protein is CSARPTSGFTYEQYF.

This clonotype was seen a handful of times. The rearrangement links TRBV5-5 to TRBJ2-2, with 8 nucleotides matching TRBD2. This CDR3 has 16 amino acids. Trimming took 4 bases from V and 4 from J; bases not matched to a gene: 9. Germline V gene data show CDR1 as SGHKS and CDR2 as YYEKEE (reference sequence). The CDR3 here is CASSPGGGRRTGELFF. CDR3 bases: TGTGCCAGCAGCCCCGGCGGGGGGCGACGCACCGGGGAGCTGTTTTTT.

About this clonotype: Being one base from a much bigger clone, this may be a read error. The CDR3 DNA reads TGCAGTGCTAGGGCTAACGGGTCCTCCTACAATGAGCAGTTCTTC. This gives the protein CSARANGSSYNEQFF. This chain links TRBV20-1 with TRBJ2-1, with no clear D. V lost 3 bases and J 0 bases, leaving 12 bases between the germline ends. There are 15 residues in the CDR3. Germline CDR1 DFQATT, CDR2 SNEGSKA (reference sequence).

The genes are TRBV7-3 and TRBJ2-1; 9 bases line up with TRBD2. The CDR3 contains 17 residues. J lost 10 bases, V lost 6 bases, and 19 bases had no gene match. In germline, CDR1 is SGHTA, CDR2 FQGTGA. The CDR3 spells CASSQGPSGTIDNEQFF. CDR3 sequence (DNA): TGTGCCAGCAGTCAAGGGCCTAGCGGGACTATTGATAACGAGCAGTTCTTC.

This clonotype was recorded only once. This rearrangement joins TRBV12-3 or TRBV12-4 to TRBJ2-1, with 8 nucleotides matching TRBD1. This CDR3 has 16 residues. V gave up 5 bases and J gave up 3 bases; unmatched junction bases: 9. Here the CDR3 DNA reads TGTGCCAGCAGTAGGGGACAGGATCTAAGCTACAATGAGCAGTTCTTC. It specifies CASSRGQDLSYNEQFF.

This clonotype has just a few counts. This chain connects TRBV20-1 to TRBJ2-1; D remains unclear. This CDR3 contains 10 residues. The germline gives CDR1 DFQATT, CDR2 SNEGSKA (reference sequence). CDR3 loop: CSPYRDEQFF. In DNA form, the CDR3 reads TGCAGCCCCTATAGGGATGAGCAGTTCTTC.

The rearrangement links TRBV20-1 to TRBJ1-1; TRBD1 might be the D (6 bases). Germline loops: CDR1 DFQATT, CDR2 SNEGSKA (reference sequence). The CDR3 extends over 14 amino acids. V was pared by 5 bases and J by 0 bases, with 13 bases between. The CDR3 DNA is TGCAGTGCTGACCTCGACAGGCTGAACACTGAAGCTTTCTTT. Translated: CSADLDRLNTEAFF.

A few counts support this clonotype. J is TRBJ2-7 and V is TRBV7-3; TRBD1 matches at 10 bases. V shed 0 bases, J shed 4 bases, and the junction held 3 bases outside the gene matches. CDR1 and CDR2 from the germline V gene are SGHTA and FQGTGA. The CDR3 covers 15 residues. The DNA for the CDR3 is TGTGCCAGCAGCTTAACAGGACAGGGGGAGTACGAGCAGTACTTC. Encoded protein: CASSLTGQGEYEQYF.

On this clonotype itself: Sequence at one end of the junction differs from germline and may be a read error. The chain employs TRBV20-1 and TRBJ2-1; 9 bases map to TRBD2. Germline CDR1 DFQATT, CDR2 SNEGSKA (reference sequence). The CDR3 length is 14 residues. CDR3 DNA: TGCAGTGCTTATGGACTAGCGCCTGACAATAAGCAGTTCTTC. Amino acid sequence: CSAYGLAPDNKQFF.

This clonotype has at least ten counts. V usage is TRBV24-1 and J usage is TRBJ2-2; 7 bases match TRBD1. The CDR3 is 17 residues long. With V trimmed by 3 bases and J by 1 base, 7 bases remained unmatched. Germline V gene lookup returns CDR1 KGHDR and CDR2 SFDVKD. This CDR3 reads CATSDGLRTGNTGELFF. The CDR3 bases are TGTGCCACCAGTGATGGCCTACGGACAGGGAACACCGGGGAGCTGTTTTTT.

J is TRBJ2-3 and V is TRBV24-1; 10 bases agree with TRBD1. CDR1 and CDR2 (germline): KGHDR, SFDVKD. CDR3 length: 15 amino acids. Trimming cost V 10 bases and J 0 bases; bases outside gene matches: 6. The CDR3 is CATTGQGVSTDTQYF. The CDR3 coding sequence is TGTGCCACTACCGGACAGGGGGTTAGCACAGATACGCAGTATTTT.

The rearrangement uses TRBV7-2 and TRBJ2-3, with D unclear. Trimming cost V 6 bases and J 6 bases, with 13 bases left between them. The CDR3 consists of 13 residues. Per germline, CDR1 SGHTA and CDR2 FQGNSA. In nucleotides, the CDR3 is TGTGCCAGCAGTCACGAAAGACGGGATACGCAGTATTTT. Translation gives CASSHERRDTQYF.

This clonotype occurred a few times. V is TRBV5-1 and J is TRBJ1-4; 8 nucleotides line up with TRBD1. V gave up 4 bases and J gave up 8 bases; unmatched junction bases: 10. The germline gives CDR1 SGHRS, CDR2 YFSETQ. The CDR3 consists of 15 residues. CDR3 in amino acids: CASSHQTGEGEKLFF. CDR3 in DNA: TGCGCCAGCAGCCACCAGACAGGGGAAGGGGAAAAACTGTTTTTT.

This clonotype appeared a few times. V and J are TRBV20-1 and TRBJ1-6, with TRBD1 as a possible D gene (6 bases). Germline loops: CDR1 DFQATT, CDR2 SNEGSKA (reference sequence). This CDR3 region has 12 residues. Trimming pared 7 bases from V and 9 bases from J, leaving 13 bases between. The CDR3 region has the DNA TGCAGTGTGAGGCAGGGGTCTTCACCCCTCCACTTT. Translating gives CSVRQGSSPLHF.

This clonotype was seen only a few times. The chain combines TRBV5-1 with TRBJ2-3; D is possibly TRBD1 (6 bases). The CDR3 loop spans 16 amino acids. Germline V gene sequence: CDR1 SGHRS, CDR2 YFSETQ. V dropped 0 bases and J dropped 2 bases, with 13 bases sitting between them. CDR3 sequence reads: CASSLVWTEHTDTQYF. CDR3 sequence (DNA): TGCGCCAGCAGCTTGGTATGGACAGAGCACACAGATACGCAGTATTTT. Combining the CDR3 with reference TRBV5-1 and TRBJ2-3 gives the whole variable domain KAGVTQTPRYLIKTRGQQVTLSCSPISGHRSVSWYQQTPGQGLQFLFEYFSETQRNKGNFPGRFSGRQFSNSRSEMNVSTLELGDSALYLCASSLVWTEHTDTQYFGPGTRLTVL.

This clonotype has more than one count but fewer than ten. The CDR3 bases are TGTGCCAGCAGTTACGATTCAGGGAATAACTATGGCTACACCTTC. Translated: CASSYDSGNNYGYTF. The chain carries TRBV6-6 and TRBJ1-2, with a possible D match to TRBD1 (5 bases). The germline V and J ends were trimmed by 2 bases and 1 base, with 11 bases remaining between them. Germline V gene data show CDR1 as MNHNY and CDR2 as SVGAGI (reference sequence). The CDR3 length is 15 residues.

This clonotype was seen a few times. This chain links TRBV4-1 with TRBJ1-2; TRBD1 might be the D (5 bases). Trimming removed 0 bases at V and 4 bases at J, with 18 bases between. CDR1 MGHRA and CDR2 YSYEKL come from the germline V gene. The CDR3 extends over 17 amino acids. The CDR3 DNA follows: TGCGCCAGCAGCCAAGAGGCTTTTGGGGGTGAAAGCTATGGCTACACCTTC. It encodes CASSQEAFGGESYGYTF.

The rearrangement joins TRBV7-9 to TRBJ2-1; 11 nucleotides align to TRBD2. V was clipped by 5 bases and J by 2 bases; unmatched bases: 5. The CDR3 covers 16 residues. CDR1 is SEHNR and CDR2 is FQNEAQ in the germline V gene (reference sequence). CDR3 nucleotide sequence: TGTGCCAGCAGCCTCCCTAGCGGGGGGACCTACAATGAGCAGTTCTTC. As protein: CASSLPSGGTYNEQFF.

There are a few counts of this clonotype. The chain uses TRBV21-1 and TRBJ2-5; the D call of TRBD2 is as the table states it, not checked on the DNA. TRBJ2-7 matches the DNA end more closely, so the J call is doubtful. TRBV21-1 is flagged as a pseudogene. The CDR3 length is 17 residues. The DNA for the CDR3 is TGTGCCAGCAGCCGTCTACTCCTTAGCCCTTCACTTGGCGAGCAGTACTTC. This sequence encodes CASSRLLLSPSLGEQYF.

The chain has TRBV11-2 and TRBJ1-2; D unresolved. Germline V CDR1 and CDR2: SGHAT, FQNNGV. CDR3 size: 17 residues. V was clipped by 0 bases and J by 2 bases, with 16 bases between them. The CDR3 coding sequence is TGTGCCAGCAGCTTAGACCTACTAATGGGCCTAAACTATGGCTACACCTTC. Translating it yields CASSLDLLMGLNYGYTF.